This TCR beta chain stems from a study of cytomegalovirus exposure and HLA in healthy donors. Whole-study findings and limits: Per a later analysis, HLA-associated TCR beta chains showed more clonal expansion than other, equally common TCR beta chains.

Germline V gives CDR1 MDHEN, CDR2 SYDVKM. V gave up 10 bases and J gave up 8 bases; unmatched junction bases: 14. The CDR3 loop spans 15 amino acids. The donors comprised healthy bone marrow donors. As regards this clone: Its antigen is still unknown.

Vbeta (60) and Jbeta (13) primers were used in the PCR. As handled by the study authors: A later analysis counted approximately 80 million unique TCR beta chains, some 11 million shared. TCRdb's table, derived via immunoSEQ multiplex PCR, lists solely in-frame clones and lacks some. The DNA was the basis for D and trimming; V, J and clone size are from that table. The data hold around 300,000 clones, with about four fifths observed a single time. Sequenced input: PBMCs. The rearrangement joins TRBV28 to TRBJ1-2; 12 bases are shared with TRBD1. The sequence was collected from a woman aged 40 to 50 in good health and CMV-seropositive. In DNA, the CDR3 is TGTGCCACAGCCGGGACAGGGGGCTGGGGAAGGGGCTACACCTTC. Its protein is CATAGTGGWGRGYTF.